This is a list of T cell receptor beta chains from one sample in a study of blood T cells in healthy people across ages. TCRdb reprocessed the 5' RACE reads via MiXCR and lists one record per CDR3 protein. The sample lists about 1.4 million distinct CDR3 sequences; almost 60% were seen once. Sequencing was done on a sample of blood. The source is a man between 18 and 35 years old in good health. Both conserved end residues are part of each CDR3. The order of the fields is V gene, clone size, J gene, D gene, CDR3 protein, CDR3 DNA. A D gene is named only where the DNA matches it firmly. A row's size may be missing; if present it is once, few, many or a size class.

v_call: TRBV6-5; clone_size: NA; j_call: TRBJ2-7; d_call: NA; cdr3_aa: CASRTRTPDEQYF; cdr3_nt: TGTGCCAGCAGAACCCGGACGCCCGACGAGCAGTACTTC
v_call: TRBV4-1; clone_size: NA; j_call: TRBJ2-5; d_call: NA; cdr3_aa: CASSQVVGDGGETQYF; cdr3_nt: TGCGCCAGCAGCCAAGTAGTAGGGGACGGTGGGGAGACCCAGTACTTC
v_call: TRBV28; clone_size: NA; j_call: TRBJ2-7; d_call: NA; cdr3_aa: CASCVGRGPSYEQYF; cdr3_nt: TGTGCCAGCTGCGTTGGACGGGGGCCATCTTACGAGCAGTACTTC
v_call: TRBV2; clone_size: NA; j_call: TRBJ1-4; d_call: TRBD1; cdr3_aa: CASQGQGFDEKLFF; cdr3_nt: TGTGCCAGCCAAGGACAGGGTTTTGACGAAAAACTGTTTTTT
v_call: TRBV6-6; clone_size: few; j_call: TRBJ1-5; d_call: NA; cdr3_aa: CASSYAGGGQPQHF; cdr3_nt: TGTGCCAGCAGTTACGCCGGGGGAGGTCAGCCCCAGCATTTT
v_call: TRBV7-9; clone_size: few; j_call: TRBJ2-7; d_call: TRBD1; cdr3_aa: CASSLARDRGRQEQYF; cdr3_nt: TGTGCCAGCAGCTTAGCCCGGGACAGGGGAAGGCAGGAGCAGTACTTC
v_call: TRBV7-2; clone_size: NA; j_call: TRBJ2-3; d_call: TRBD2; cdr3_aa: CASIKVGLAGPDTQYF; cdr3_nt: TGTGCCAGCATAAAGGTTGGACTAGCCGGCCCCGATACGCAGTATTTT
v_call: TRBV28; clone_size: NA; j_call: TRBJ2-1; d_call: TRBD2; cdr3_aa: CAGGGTSGLYEQFF; cdr3_nt: TGTGCCGGGGGTGGGACTAGCGGGCTCTATGAGCAGTTCTTC
v_call: TRBV10-3; clone_size: NA; j_call: TRBJ1-5; d_call: NA; cdr3_aa: CASNPSWNQPQHF; cdr3_nt: TGTGCCAGCAACCCGTCTTGGAATCAGCCCCAGCATTTT
v_call: TRBV13; clone_size: NA; j_call: TRBJ2-5; d_call: NA; cdr3_aa: CASTPRVRGETQYF; cdr3_nt: TGTGCCAGCACTCCCCGGGTCAGGGGAGAGACCCAGTACTTC
v_call: TRBV6-6; clone_size: NA; j_call: TRBJ2-5; d_call: TRBD1; cdr3_aa: CASSPRGRGGNMREQYF; cdr3_nt: TGTGCCAGCAGTCCCAGGGGGCGAGGTGGGAATATGAGGGAGCAGTACTTC